These 9 T cell receptor beta chains came from one sample sequenced in a study of blood T cell repertoires in COVID-19. Generated by immunoSEQ multiplex PCR, the TCRdb table keeps only in-frame clones and is missing some. The profile shows around 67,000 clones, around 88% of them singletons. The sequencing input was peripheral blood. The origin of the receptors is a woman older than 75 with active or convalescent COVID-19.

The rearrangement joins TRBV4-3 to TRBJ2-4, with 10 bases fitting TRBD2. CDR1 and CDR2 from the germline V gene are LGHNA and YSLEER. CDR3 size: 22 residues. The junction had 19 bases not matched to a gene; V was cut back by 1 base and J by 1 base. The DNA of the CDR3 is TGCGCCAGCAGCCAAGCCGAGAGCGGGGGGGCCGTCCGCCAATTGGCCAAAAACATTCAGTACTTC. Protein: CASSQAESGGAVRQLAKNIQYF.

This chain uses TRBV7-2 with TRBJ2-3; D is perhaps TRBD1 (5 bases). The CDR3 is 15 amino acids. The V end lost 5 bases, the J end lost 6 bases, and 18 bases lay between the germline ends. Germline V gene lookup returns CDR1 SGHTA and CDR2 FQGNSA. CDR3 coding DNA: TGTGCCAGCAGCCCTCAAATCAGGGCCCGGGATACGCAGTATTTT. Its translation: CASSPQIRARDTQYF.

The rearrangement uses TRBV19 and TRBJ1-2; TRBD1 agrees at 7 bases. CDR1 and CDR2 (germline): LNHDA, SQIVND (reference sequence). V was pared by 4 bases and J by 4 bases, with 3 bases of the junction left unmatched. CDR3 length: 13 residues. The CDR3 DNA reads as TGTGCCAGTAGTAGCCGGACAGGCTATGGCTACACCTTC. Its translation is CASSSRTGYGYTF. Drawing the rest from reference TRBV19 and TRBJ1-2, the complete variable domain is DGGITQSPKYLFRKEGQNVTLSCEQNLNHDAMYWYRQDPGQGLRLIYYSQIVNDFQKGDIAEGYSVSREKKESFPLTVTSAQKNPTAFYLCASSSRTGYGYTFGSGTRLTVV.

Concerning this clone itself: The junction departs from the called germline gene at one end, perhaps through a read error. This rearrangement joins TRBV7-7 to TRBJ2-7; 11 nucleotides align to TRBD2. Germline CDR1 reads SSHAT; CDR2 reads FNYEAQ (reference sequence). The CDR3 consists of 13 residues. The chain's CDR3 is CASSSTSGTEQYF. CDR3 bases: TGTGCTAGCAGCTCGACTAGCGGGACCGAGCAGTACTTC.

The chain recombines TRBV19 with TRBJ1-6, with a possible D match to TRBD1 (6 bases). With 7 bases removed from V and 4 bases from J, the gap between germline ends came to 11 bases. The CDR3 consists of 14 residues. Per the germline V gene, CDR1 is LNHDA and CDR2 is SQIVND (reference sequence). The CDR3 nucleotides are TGTGCCAGTAAAGGGGGAGAATATAATTCACCCCTCCACTTT. It translates to CASKGGEYNSPLHF.

CDR3: CAWSFRGLAASYEQYF. The DNA of the CDR3 is TGTGCCTGGAGTTTCCGGGGACTAGCGGCCTCCTACGAGCAGTACTTC. This sequence joins TRBV30 and TRBJ2-7; 11 nucleotides line up with TRBD2. The CDR3 loop spans 16 amino acids. The V and J ends lost 2 bases and 0 bases, in that order; junction bases with no gene match: 6. CDR1 and CDR2 from the germline V gene are GTSNPN and SVGIG (reference sequence).

Notes on this clone: One end of the junction does not line up with germline, which may come from a read error. This sequence joins TRBV2 and TRBJ1-1; 7 bases map to TRBD1. CDR1 SNHLY and CDR2 FYNNEI come from the germline V gene. This CDR3 has 11 residues. The CDR3: CASRRAEDRLF. Here the CDR3 DNA reads TGTGCCAGCAGAAGAGCCGAGGACAGGCTCTTT.

The rearrangement joins TRBV11-1 to TRBJ2-7; 8 nucleotides match TRBD1. The junction had 11 bases not matched to a gene; V was cut back by 5 bases and J by 2 bases. This CDR3 comprises 16 residues. Germline values: CDR1 SGHAT, CDR2 FQDESV (reference sequence). CDR3 protein: CASSHYGQGTTYEQYF. The CDR3 DNA is TGTGCCAGCAGCCATTACGGACAGGGTACAACCTACGAGCAGTACTTC.

This chain links TRBV11-2 with TRBJ2-7; 7 bases are shared with TRBD2. V dropped 4 bases and J dropped 2; count of bases not matched to a gene: 5. The CDR3 length is 14 residues. From germline, CDR1 is SGHAT and CDR2 FQNNGV. The CDR3 region is CASSYGGYAYEQYF. DNA of the CDR3: TGTGCCAGCAGCTACGGGGGGTATGCCTACGAGCAGTACTTC. Full variable domain (rest looked up from reference TRBV11-2 and TRBJ2-7): EAGVAQSPRYKIIEKRQSVAFWCNPISGHATLYWYQQILGQGPKLLIQFQNNGVVDDSQLPKDRFSAERLKGVDSTLKIQPAKLEDSAVYLCASSYGGYAYEQYFGPGTRLTVT.